A single sample gave rise to the 9 T cell receptor beta chains below, sequenced in a study of memory CD4+ T cells and cytomegalovirus serostatus. Single viable CD3+CD4+CD8-CD45RO+ cells were sorted as the memory CD4+ T cells. Sequencing was performed with immunoSEQ multiplex PCR; in TCRdb, only in-frame clones are kept and a portion is missing. The data hold just under 40,000 clones, with 60% to 85% observed a single time. The specimen sequenced was memory CD4+ T cells from blood. The source is an adult in good health and CMV-seronegative.

This chain uses TRBV7-8 with TRBJ1-2; 9 bases agree with TRBD1. The CDR3 runs to 16 residues. Germline V gene data show CDR1 as SGHVS and CDR2 as FQNEAQ. Trimming took 0 bases from V and 4 from J; bases not matched to a gene: 6. CDR3 sequence reads: CASSLARGQGLYGYTF. In DNA, the CDR3 is TGTGCCAGCAGCTTAGCGCGGGGACAGGGCCTCTATGGCTACACCTTC.

The chain combines TRBV13 with TRBJ2-3; 8 bases map to TRBD1. V was pared by 5 bases and J by 6 bases, with 13 bases of the junction left unmatched. The CDR3 length is 16 residues. Germline-derived CDR1 and CDR2 are PRHDT and FYEKMQ (reference sequence). CDR3 sequence: CASSTRQGRGLDTQYF. In nucleotides, the CDR3 is TGTGCCAGCAGCACTCGACAGGGGCGGGGTTTGGATACGCAGTATTTT. The variable domain in full, completed from reference TRBV13 and TRBJ2-3, reads AAGVIQSPRHLIKEKRETATLKCYPIPRHDTVYWYQQGPGQDPQFLISFYEKMQSDKGSIPDRFSAQQFSDYHSELNMSSLELGDSALYFCASSTRQGRGLDTQYFGPGTRLTVL.

V is TRBV30 and J is TRBJ2-5; maybe TRBD1 (5 bases). Germline CDR1 GTSNPN, CDR2 SVGIG (reference sequence). The ends were cut back, 2 bases at V and 2 bases at J, with 12 bases in the middle. CDR3 size: 14 residues. The CDR3 DNA follows: TGTGCCTGGAGTTTATTAGGGGTTCAAGAGACCCAGTACTTC. Residues: CAWSLLGVQETQYF.

This chain connects TRBV5-1 to TRBJ1-1, with D tentatively TRBD1 (5 bases). CDR3 length: 15 amino acids. CDR1 is SGHRS and CDR2 is YFSETQ in the germline V gene. The V end was cut by 2 bases, the J end by 0 bases, with 11 bases between. The CDR3 protein is CASSLESGMNTEAFF. As DNA, the CDR3 is TGCGCCAGCAGCTTAGAGTCAGGGATGAACACTGAAGCTTTCTTT.

The chain links TRBV19 to TRBJ1-1; D call uncertain. The CDR3 is made up of 14 amino acids. The V and J ends lost 1 base and 2 bases respectively, with 8 bases between them. CDR1 LNHDA and CDR2 SQIVND come from the germline V gene (reference sequence). CDR3 sequence: CASSIVVLNTEAFF. The CDR3 DNA is TGTGCCAGTAGTATAGTAGTCCTTAACACTGAAGCTTTCTTT. Variable domain in full (rest from reference TRBV19 and TRBJ1-1): DGGITQSPKYLFRKEGQNVTLSCEQNLNHDAMYWYRQDPGQGLRLIYYSQIVNDFQKGDIAEGYSVSREKKESFPLTVTSAQKNPTAFYLCASSIVVLNTEAFFGQGTRLTVV.

This clone occurred once. This CDR3 reads CASRRRQSSYEQYF. Written as DNA, the CDR3 is TGTGCCAGCAGGAGGAGACAGAGCTCCTACGAGCAGTACTTC. The V gene is TRBV6-5, the J gene TRBJ2-7; a possible D gene is TRBD1 (5 bases). From germline, CDR1 is MNHEY and CDR2 SVGAGI. The CDR3 is 14 amino acids. Trimming pared 6 bases from V and 0 bases from J, leaving 12 bases between.

As DNA, the CDR3 is TGTGCCAGCAGACGTGGACAGGGAGACTTGGGGGCCAACGTCCTGACTTTC. It yields the protein CASRRGQGDLGANVLTF. J is TRBJ2-6 and V is TRBV5-4; 8 nucleotides agree with TRBD1. Germline CDR1 reads SGHNT; CDR2 reads YYREEE (reference sequence). V lost 5 bases, J lost 4 bases, and 11 bases stayed unmatched. CDR3 size: 17 residues.

This chain uses TRBV14 with TRBJ1-5; D uncertain. V was pared by 1 base and J by 0 bases, with 10 bases between. CDR1 is SGHDN and CDR2 is FVKESK in the germline V gene. This CDR3 spans 16 amino acids. CDR3 protein: CASSQVTRVSNQPQHF. CDR3 sequence (DNA): TGTGCCAGCAGCCAAGTGACGCGGGTTAGCAATCAGCCCCAGCATTTT.

This chain links TRBV7-2 with TRBJ2-2, with D unclear. Germline CDR1 SGHTA, CDR2 FQGNSA. This CDR3 comprises 14 residues. The germline V and J ends were trimmed by 5 bases and 1 base, with 8 bases remaining between them. DNA for the CDR3: TGTGCCAGCAGCCCGCGTGGGAACACCGGGGAGCTGTTTTTT. Amino acid sequence: CASSPRGNTGELFF.